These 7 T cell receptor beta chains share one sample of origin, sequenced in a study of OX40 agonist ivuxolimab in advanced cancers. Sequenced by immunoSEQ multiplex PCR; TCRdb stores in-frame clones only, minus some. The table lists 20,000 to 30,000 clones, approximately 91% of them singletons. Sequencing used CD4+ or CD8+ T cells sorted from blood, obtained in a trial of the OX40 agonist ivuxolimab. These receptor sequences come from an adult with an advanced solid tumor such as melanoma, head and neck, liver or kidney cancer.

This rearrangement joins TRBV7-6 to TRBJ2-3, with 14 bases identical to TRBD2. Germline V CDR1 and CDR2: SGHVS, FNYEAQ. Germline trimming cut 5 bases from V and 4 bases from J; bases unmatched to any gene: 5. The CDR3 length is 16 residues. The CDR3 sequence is CASSRLTSGGADTQYF. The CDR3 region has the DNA TGTGCCAGCAGCCGGCTGACTAGCGGGGGGGCAGATACGCAGTATTTT.

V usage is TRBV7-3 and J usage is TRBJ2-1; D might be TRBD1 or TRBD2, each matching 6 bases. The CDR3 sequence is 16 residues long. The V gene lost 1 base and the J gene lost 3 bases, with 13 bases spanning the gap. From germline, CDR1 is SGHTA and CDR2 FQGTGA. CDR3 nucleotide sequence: TGTGCCAGCAGCTTAAGTGTAGGGGGACTCTACAATGAGCAGTTCTTC. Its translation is CASSLSVGGLYNEQFF.

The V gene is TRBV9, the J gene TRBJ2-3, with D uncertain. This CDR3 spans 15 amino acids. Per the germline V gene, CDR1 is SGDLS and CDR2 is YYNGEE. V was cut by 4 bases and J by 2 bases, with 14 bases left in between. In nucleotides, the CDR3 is TGTGCCAGCAGCCCTGTTTCTTCCCTCACAGATACGCAGTATTTT. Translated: CASSPVSSLTDTQYF.

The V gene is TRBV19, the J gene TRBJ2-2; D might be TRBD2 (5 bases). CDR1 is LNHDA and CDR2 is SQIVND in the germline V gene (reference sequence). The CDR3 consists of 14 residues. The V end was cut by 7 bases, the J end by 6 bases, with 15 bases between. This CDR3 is CASNEGEGAGELFF. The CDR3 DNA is TGTGCCAGTAATGAGGGAGAGGGCGCCGGGGAGCTGTTTTTT.

The chain's CDR3 is CASSVDFRVPGNTIYF. The CDR3 nucleotides read TGTGCCAGCAGCGTAGATTTTCGAGTCCCTGGAAACACCATATATTTT. The V and J genes are TRBV9 and TRBJ1-3; unclear D gene. Per germline, CDR1 SGDLS and CDR2 YYNGEE. This CDR3 has 16 residues. V shed 0 bases and J shed 2 bases, with 12 bases lying between them.

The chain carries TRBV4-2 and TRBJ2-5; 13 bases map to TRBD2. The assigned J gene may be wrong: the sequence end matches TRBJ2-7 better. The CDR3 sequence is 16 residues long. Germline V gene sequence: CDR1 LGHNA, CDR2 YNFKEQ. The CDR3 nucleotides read TGTGCCAGCAGCCAAGAACTAGCGGGAGGGTACTACGAGCAGTACTTC. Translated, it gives CASSQELAGGYYEQYF.

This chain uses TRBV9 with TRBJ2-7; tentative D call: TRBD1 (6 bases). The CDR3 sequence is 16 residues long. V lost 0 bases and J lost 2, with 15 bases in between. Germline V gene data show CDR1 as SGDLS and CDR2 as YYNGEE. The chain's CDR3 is CASSVDPGQLAYEQYF. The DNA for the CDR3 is TGTGCCAGCAGCGTAGACCCGGGACAACTCGCCTACGAGCAGTACTTC.